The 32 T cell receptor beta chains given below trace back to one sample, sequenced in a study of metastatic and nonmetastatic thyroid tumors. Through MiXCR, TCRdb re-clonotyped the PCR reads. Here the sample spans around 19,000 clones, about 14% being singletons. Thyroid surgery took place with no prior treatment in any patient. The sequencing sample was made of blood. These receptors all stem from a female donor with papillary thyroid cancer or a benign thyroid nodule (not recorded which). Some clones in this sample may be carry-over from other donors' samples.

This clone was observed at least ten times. The CDR3 sequence: CSARDLGENIQYF. The CDR3 nucleotides read TGCAGTGCTAGAGATCTCGGGGAAAACATTCAGTACTTC. The gene calls are TRBV20-1 and TRBJ2-4; TRBD2 is a possible D gene (5 bases). Between the trimmed V and J ends, which lost 0 bases and 5 bases, there was a span of 8 bases. Germline CDR1 is DFQATT and CDR2 is SNEGSKA (reference sequence). The CDR3 spans 13 residues.

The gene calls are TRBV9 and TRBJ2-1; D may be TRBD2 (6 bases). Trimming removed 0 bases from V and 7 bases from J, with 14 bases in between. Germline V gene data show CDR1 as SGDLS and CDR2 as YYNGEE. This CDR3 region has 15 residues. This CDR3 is CASSVEYGRDNEQFF. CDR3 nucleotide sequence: TGTGCCAGCAGCGTAGAGTACGGGAGAGATAATGAGCAGTTCTTC. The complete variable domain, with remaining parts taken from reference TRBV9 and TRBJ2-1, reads DSGVTQTPKHLITATGQRVTLRCSPRSGDLSVYWYQQSLDQGLQFLIQYYNGEERAKGNILERFSAQQFPDLHSELNLSSLELGDSALYFCASSVEYGRDNEQFFGPGTRLTVL.

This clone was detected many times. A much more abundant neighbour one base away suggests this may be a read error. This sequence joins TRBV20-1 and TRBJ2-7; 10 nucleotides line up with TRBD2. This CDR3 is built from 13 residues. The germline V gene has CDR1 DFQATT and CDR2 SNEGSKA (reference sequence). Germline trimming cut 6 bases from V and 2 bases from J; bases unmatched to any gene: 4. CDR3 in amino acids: CSAAGTSAYEQYF. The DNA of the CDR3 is TGCAGTGCGGCTGGGACTAGCGCCTACGAGCAGTACTTC.

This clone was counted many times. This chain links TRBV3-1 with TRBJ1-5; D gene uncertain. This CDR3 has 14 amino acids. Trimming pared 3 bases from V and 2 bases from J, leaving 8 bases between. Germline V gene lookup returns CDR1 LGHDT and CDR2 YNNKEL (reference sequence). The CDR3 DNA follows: TGTGCCAGCAGCCACGGGTTGGGCAATCAGCCCCAGCATTTT. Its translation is CASSHGLGNQPQHF.

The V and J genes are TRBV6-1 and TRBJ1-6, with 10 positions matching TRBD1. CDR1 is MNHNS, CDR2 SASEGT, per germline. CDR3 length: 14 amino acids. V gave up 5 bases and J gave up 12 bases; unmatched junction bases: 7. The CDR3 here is CASSTSGQGRPLHF. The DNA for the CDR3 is TGTGCCAGCAGTACATCGGGACAGGGGAGACCCCTCCACTTT.

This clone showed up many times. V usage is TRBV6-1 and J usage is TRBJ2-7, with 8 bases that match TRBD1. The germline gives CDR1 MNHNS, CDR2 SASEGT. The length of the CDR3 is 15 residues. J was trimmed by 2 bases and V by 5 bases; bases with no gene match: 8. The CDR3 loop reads CASSNRVQGAYEQYF. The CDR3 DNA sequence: TGTGCCAGCAGTAACCGTGTACAGGGGGCCTACGAGCAGTACTTC.

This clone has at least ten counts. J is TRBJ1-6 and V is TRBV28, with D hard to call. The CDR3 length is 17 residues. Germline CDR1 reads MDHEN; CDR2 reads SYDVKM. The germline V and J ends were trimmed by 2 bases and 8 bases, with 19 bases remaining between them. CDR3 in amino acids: CASSLARHAVYYSPLHF. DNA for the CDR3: TGTGCCAGCAGTTTAGCGAGACACGCAGTTTATTATTCACCCCTCCACTTT. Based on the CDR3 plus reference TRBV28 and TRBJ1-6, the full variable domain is DVKVTQSSRYLVKRTGEKVFLECVQDMDHENMFWYRQDPGLGLRLIYFSYDVKMKEKGDIPEGYSVSREKKERFSLILESASTNQTSMYLCASSLARHAVYYSPLHFGNGTRLTVT.

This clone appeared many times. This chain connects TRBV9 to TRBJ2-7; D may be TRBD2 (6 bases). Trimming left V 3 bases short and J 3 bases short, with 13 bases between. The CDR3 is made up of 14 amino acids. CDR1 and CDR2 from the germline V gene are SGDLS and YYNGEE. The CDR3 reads CASSASGRNYEQYF. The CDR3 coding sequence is TGTGCCAGCAGCGCCTCGGGGAGGAACTACGAGCAGTACTTC.

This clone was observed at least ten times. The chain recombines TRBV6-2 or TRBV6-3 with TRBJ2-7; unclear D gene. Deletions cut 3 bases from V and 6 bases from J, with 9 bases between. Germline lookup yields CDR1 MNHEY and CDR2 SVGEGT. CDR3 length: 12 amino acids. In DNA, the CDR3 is TGTGCCAGCAGTTATTCCATTGGCGAGCAGTACTTC. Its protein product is CASSYSIGEQYF.

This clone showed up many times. As DNA, the CDR3 is TGTGCCAGCACCCAGGGGCAGGGGGCCAATGAGCAGTTCTTC. Protein: CASTQGQGANEQFF. The J gene is TRBJ2-1, the V gene TRBV7-2; 8 nucleotides match TRBD1. CDR1 and CDR2 (germline): SGHTA, FQGNSA. The CDR3 extends over 14 amino acids. V shed 7 bases and J 6 bases; nucleotides not matched to a gene: 8.

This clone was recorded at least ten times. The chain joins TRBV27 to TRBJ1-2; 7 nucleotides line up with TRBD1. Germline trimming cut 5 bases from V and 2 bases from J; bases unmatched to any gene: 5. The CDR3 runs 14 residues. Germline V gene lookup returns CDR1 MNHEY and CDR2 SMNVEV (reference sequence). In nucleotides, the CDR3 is TGTGCCAGCAGTCCAAGACAGGGCAACTATGGCTACACCTTC. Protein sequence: CASSPRQGNYGYTF.

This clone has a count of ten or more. CDR3 DNA: TGCGCCAGCAGCTCCGGACAGGGGACGGAGACCCAGTACTTC. Its protein product is CASSSGQGTETQYF. The chain links TRBV5-1 to TRBJ2-5; TRBD1 aligns across 9 bases. The V gene's germline CDR1 is SGHRS and CDR2 YFSETQ. J was trimmed by 5 bases and V by 3 bases; bases with no gene match: 5. The CDR3 runs 14 residues.

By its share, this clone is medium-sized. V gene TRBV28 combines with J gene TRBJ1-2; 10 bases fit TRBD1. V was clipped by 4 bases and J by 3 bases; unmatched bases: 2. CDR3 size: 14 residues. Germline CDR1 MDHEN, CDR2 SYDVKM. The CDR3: CASSSGQGYYGYTF. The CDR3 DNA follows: TGTGCCAGCAGTTCGGGACAGGGGTACTATGGCTACACCTTC.

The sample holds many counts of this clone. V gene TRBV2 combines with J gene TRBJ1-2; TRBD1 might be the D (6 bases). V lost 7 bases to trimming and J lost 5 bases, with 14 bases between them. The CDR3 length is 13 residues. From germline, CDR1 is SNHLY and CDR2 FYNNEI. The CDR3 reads CASNGQTYYGYTF. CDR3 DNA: TGTGCCAGCAACGGACAGACCTATTATGGCTACACCTTC. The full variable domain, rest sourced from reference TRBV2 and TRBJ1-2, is EPEVTQTPSHQVTQMGQEVILRCVPISNHLYFYWYRQILGQKVEFLVSFYNNEISEKSEIFDDQFSVERPDGSNFTLKIRSTKLEDSAMYFCASNGQTYYGYTFGSGTRLTVV.

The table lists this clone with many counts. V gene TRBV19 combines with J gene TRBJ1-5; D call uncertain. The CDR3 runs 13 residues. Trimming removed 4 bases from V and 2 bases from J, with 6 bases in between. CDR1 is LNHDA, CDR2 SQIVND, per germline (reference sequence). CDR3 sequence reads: CASSSDRNQPQHF. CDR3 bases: TGTGCCAGTAGTAGTGACCGCAATCAGCCCCAGCATTTT.

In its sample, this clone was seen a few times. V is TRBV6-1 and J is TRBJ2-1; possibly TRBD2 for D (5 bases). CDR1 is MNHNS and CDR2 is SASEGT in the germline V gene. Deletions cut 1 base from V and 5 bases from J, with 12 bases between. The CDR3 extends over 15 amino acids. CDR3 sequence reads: CASSEGTRYNNEQFF. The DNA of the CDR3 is TGTGCCAGCAGTGAAGGGACTCGATACAACAATGAGCAGTTCTTC.

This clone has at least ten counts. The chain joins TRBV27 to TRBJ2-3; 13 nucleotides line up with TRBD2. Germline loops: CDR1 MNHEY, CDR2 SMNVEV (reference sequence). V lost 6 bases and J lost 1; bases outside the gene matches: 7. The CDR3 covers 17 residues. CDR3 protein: CASRIGLAGEGTDTQYF. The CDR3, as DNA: TGTGCCAGCAGGATAGGACTAGCGGGAGAGGGCACAGATACGCAGTATTTT.

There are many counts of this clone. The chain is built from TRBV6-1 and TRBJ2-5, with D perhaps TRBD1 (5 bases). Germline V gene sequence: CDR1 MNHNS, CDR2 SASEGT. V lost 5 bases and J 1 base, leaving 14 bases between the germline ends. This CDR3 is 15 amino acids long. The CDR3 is CASSYRGEPQETQYF. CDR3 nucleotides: TGTGCCAGCAGTTATAGGGGCGAGCCCCAAGAGACCCAGTACTTC.

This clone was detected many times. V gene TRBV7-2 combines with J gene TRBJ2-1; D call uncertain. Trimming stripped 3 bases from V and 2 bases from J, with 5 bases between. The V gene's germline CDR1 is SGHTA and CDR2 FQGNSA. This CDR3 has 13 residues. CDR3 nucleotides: TGTGCCAGCAGCTTTACAGCCTACAATGAGCAGTTCTTC. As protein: CASSFTAYNEQFF.

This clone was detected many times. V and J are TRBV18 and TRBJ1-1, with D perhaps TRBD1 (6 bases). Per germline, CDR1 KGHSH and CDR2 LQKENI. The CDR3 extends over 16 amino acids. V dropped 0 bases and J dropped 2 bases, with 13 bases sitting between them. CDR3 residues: CASSPPGGRRNTEAFF. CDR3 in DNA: TGTGCCAGCTCACCACCCGGGGGGCGCAGAAACACTGAAGCTTTCTTT.

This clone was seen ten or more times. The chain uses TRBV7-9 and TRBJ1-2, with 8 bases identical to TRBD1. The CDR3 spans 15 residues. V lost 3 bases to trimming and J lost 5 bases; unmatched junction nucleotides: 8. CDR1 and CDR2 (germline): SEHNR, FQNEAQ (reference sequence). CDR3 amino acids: CASSFPDRGEYGYTF. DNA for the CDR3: TGTGCCAGCAGCTTCCCCGACAGGGGAGAATATGGCTACACCTTC.

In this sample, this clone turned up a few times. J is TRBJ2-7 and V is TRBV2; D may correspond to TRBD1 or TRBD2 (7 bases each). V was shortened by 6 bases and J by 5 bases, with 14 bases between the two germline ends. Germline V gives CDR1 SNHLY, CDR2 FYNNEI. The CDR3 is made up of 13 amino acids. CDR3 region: CASRYRGGNEQYF. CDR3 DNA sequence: TGTGCCAGCAGATACAGGGGAGGGAACGAGCAGTACTTC. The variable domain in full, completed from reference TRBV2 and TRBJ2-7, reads EPEVTQTPSHQVTQMGQEVILRCVPISNHLYFYWYRQILGQKVEFLVSFYNNEISEKSEIFDDQFSVERPDGSNFTLKIRSTKLEDSAMYFCASRYRGGNEQYFGPGTRLTVT.

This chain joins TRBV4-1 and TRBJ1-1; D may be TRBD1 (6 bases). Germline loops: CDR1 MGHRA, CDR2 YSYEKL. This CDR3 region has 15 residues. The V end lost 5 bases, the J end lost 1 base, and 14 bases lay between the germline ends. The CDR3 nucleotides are TGCGCCAGCAGCGCTGGGGGGGCTGGGAACACTGAAGCTTTCTTT. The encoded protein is CASSAGGAGNTEAFF.

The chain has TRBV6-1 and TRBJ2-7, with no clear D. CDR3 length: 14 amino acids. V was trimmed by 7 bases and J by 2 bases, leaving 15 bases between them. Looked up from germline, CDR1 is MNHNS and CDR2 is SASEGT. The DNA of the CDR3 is TGTGCCAGCAATGACCCCCGTCGGACCTACGAGCAGTACTTC. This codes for CASNDPRRTYEQYF.

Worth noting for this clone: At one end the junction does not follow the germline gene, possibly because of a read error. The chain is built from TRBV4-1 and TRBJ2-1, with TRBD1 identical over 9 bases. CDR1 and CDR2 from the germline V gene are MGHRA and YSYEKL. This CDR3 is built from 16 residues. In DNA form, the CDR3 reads TGCGCCAGCAGCCAAGGGACAGGGGAAAAATACAATGAGCTGTTCTTC. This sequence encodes CASSQGTGEKYNELFF.

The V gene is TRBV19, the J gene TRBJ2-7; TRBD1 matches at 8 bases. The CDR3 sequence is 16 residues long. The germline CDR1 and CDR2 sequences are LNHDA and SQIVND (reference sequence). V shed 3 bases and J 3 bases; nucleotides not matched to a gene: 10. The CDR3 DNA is TGTGCCAGTAGTATCCCGGCCGGGACAGGAGTCTACGAGCAGTACTTC. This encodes CASSIPAGTGVYEQYF.

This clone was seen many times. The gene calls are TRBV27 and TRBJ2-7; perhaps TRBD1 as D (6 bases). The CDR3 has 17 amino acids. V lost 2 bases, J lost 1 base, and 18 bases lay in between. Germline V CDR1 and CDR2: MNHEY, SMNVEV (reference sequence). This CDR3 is CASSLISPGVSSYEQYF. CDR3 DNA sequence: TGTGCCAGCAGTTTAATAAGCCCAGGGGTTAGTTCCTACGAGCAGTACTTC.

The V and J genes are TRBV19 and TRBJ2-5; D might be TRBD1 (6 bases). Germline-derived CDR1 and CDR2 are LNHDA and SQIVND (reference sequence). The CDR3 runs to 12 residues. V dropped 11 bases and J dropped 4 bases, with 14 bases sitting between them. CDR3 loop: CAQSGVGETQYF. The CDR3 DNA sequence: TGTGCCCAATCAGGGGTGGGAGAGACCCAGTACTTC.

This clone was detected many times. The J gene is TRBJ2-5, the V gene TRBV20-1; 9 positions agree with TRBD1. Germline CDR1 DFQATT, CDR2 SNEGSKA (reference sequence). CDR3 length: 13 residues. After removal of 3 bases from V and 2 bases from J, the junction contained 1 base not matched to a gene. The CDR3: CSARTGGQETQYF. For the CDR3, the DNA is TGCAGTGCTAGGACAGGGGGACAAGAGACCCAGTACTTC.

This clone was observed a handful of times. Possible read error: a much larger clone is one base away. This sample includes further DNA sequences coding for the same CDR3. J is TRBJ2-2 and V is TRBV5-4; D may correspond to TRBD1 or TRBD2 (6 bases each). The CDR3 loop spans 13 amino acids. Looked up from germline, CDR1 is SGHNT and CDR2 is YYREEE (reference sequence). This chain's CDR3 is CASKEGGTGELFF. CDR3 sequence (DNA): TGTGCCAGCAAGGAGGGGGGCACCGGGGAACTGTTTTTT.

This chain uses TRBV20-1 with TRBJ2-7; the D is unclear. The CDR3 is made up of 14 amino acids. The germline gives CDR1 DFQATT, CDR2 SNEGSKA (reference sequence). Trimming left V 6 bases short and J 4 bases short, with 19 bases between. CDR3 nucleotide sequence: TGCAGTGCGGTCCCCCGAGAGATCGGTTACGAGCAGTACTTC. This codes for CSAVPREIGYEQYF.

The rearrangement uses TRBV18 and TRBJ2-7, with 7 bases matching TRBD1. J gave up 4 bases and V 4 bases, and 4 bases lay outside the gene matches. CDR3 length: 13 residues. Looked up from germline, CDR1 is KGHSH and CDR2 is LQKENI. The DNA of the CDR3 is TGTGCCAGCTCACGGGACAGCCTTTACGAGCAGTACTTC. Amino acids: CASSRDSLYEQYF.